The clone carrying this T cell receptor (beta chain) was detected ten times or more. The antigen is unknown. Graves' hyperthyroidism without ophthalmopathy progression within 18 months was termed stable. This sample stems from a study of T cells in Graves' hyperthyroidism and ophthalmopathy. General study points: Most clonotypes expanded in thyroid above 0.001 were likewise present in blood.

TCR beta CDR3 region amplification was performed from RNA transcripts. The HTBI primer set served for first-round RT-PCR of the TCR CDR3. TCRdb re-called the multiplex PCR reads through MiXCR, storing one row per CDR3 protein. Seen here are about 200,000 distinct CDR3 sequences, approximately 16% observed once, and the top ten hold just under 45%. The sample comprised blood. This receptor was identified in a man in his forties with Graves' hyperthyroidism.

For the CDR3, the DNA is TGTGCCAGCAGTGAATATAGACTACTAATCATTCAGTACTTC. It is translated as CASSEYRLLIIQYF. The rearrangement uses TRBV6-1 and TRBJ2-4; D perhaps matches TRBD2 (5 bases). Trimming removed 2 bases from V and 9 bases from J, with 14 bases in between. The CDR3 loop spans 14 amino acids. In germline, CDR1 is MNHNS, CDR2 SASEGT.